This T cell receptor beta chain was sequenced for a study of tumor T cells in aggressive B-cell lymphoma. This clone has only one observation. Only in-frame clones appear in the TCRdb table, and some are missing; sequencing was by immunoSEQ multiplex PCR. This table has 9,900 or so clones, around 90% appearing once. The V end was cut by 7 bases, the J end by 3 bases, with 14 bases between. This CDR3 has 13 residues. Germline values: CDR1 SGHDT, CDR2 YYEEEE. The gene calls are TRBV5-6 and TRBJ2-7; possible D gene TRBD1, 6 bases. Input material: tumor tissue. The TCR was taken from an adult with diffuse large B cell lymphoma. CDR3 region: CASDRQGDYEQYF. CDR3 nucleotides: TGTGCCAGCGACAGGCAGGGCGACTACGAGCAGTACTTC.